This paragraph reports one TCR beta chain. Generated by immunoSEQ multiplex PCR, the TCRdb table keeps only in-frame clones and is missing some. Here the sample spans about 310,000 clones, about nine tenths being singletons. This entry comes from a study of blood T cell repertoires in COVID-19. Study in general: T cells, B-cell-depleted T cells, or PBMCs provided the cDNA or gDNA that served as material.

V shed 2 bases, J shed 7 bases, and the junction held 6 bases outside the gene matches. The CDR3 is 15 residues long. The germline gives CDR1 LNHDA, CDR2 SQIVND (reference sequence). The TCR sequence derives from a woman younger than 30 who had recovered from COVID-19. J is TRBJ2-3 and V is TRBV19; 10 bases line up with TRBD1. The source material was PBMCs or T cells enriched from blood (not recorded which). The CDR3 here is CASSIIGTGENTQYF. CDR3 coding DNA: TGTGCCAGTAGTATAATCGGGACAGGGGAAAATACGCAGTATTTT. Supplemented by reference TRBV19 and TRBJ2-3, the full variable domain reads DGGITQSPKYLFRKEGQNVTLSCEQNLNHDAMYWYRQDPGQGLRLIYYSQIVNDFQKGDIAEGYSVSREKKESFPLTVTSAQKNPTAFYLCASSIIGTGENTQYFGPGTRLTVL.